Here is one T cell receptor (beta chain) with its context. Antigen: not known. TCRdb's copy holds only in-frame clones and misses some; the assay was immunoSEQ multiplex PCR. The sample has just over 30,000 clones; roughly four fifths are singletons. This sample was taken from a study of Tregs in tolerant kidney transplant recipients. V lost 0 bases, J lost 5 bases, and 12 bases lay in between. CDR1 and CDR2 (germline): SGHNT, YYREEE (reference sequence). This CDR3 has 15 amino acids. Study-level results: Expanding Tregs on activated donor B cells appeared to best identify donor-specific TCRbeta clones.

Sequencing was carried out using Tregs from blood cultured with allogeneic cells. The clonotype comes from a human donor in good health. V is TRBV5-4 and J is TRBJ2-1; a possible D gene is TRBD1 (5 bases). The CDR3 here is CASSLALGRNNEQFF. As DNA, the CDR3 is TGTGCCAGCAGCTTGGCCTTGGGGCGAAACAATGAGCAGTTCTTC.